This TCR beta chain was sequenced in a study of T cells in Graves' hyperthyroidism and ophthalmopathy. This CDR3 region has 15 residues. V gave up 2 bases and J gave up 3 bases, with 13 bases separating them. CDR1 SGHVS and CDR2 FQNEAQ come from the germline V gene. This clonotype was observed at least ten times. Amplification yielded TCR beta CDR3 regions, with RNA transcripts as the source. An initial round of RT-PCR targeting the TCR CDR3 relied on the HTBI primer set. TCRdb processed the multiplex PCR reads anew with MiXCR; each CDR3 protein has one entry. The sample holds roughly 700,000 distinct CDR3 sequences, roughly 32% seen once.

Specimen: blood. V and J are TRBV7-8 and TRBJ1-1, with D unclear. This TCR derives from a woman aged 40 to 49 with Graves' hyperthyroidism. The CDR3 is CASSLPGAQDTEAFF. The CDR3 DNA reads as TGTGCCAGCAGCTTACCGGGAGCCCAAGACACTGAAGCTTTCTTT.